Listed below are T cell receptor beta chains from one sample, sequenced in a study of shared clonotypes between healthy human individuals. Profiling relied on immunoSEQ multiplex PCR, and the TCRdb table lists in-frame clones only, not all of them. The sample carries about 2.4 million clones, approximately 93% recorded once. Input material: naive CD4+ T cells from PBMCs. These receptors originate from a man younger than 35 in good health. Some clones in this sample may be carry-over from other donors' samples. Both conserved end residues are part of each CDR3. D genes are given only for firm matches. Part of the rows lack a size; the others show once, few, many or a class for expanded clones.

D gene	V gene	J gene	clone size	CDR3 DNA	CDR3 protein
TRBD2	TRBV4-2	TRBJ2-3	.	TGTGCCAGCAGCAGGGGCGGGAGGGCCGGAGCAGATACGCAGTATTTT	CASSRGGRAGADTQYF
.	TRBV28	TRBJ1-2	.	TGTGCCAGCAGTTTAAGCGTAGCCCTGGGGGGCTACACCTTC	CASSLSVALGGYTF
.	TRBV6-1	TRBJ1-4	.	TGTGCCAGCAGCCAGGCAGGGGCTAATGAAAAACTGTTTTTT	CASSQAGANEKLFF
.	TRBV6-1	TRBJ1-4	.	TGTGCCAGCGTCTTCTACAGCGCAACTAATGAAAAACTGTTTTTT	CASVFYSATNEKLFF
.	TRBV19	TRBJ2-7	.	TGTGCCAGTAGTGCGGCCCACCAGGGCCCAGCCGAGCAGTACTTC	CASSAAHQGPAEQYF
.	TRBV5-6	TRBJ1-5	once	TGTGCCAGCAGCCTTGGCGGCCCCTCGGAGGTATATAGCAATCAGCCCCAGCATTTT	CASSLGGPSEVYSNQPQHF
TRBD1	TRBV7-2	TRBJ1-4	once	TGTGCCAGCAGCCTTGCGGACAGGGGTGAAAAACTGTTTTTT	CASSLADRGEKLFF
.	TRBV11-2	TRBJ2-3	.	TGTGCCAGCAGCCAGACCGGGCCGCAGTATTTT	CASSQTGPQYF
.	TRBV6-1	TRBJ2-7	.	TGTGCCAGCAGGGCAGGGGCAGGGCCCTCCTACGAGCAGTACTTC	CASRAGAGPSYEQYF
TRBD2	TRBV7-3	TRBJ2-3	.	TGTGCCAGCAGTCCGGGGCGGGAGGGAGATACGCAGTATTTT	CASSPGREGDTQYF
TRBD2	TRBV10-2	TRBJ2-7	.	TGCGCCAGCAGGAGGGGACTAGCGGGAACGTTAGACGAGCAGTACTTC	CASRRGLAGTLDEQYF
.	TRBV11-2	TRBJ2-1	.	TGTGCCAGCAGCCCGACGCCTCTCTCCTACAATGAGCAGTTCTTC	CASSPTPLSYNEQFF
TRBD2	TRBV27	TRBJ2-7	few	TGTGCCAGCAAGGCTAGCGGTTTATACGAGCAGTACTTC	CASKASGLYEQYF
TRBD2	TRBV9	TRBJ2-1	.	TGTGCCAGCAGCGGGGGACTACCCTCCTACAATGAGCAGTTCTTC	CASSGGLPSYNEQFF
.	TRBV5-1	TRBJ2-3	.	TGCGCCAGCAGCTCGGGACCAGGGGCCGATACGCAGTATTTT	CASSSGPGADTQYF
TRBD1	TRBV5-5	TRBJ1-2	.	TGTGCCAGCAGCTTGGTCCCAGGGGGCGAGGTGCGAGGCTACACCTTC	CASSLVPGGEVRGYTF
.	TRBV25-1	TRBJ1-1	few	TGTGCCAGCAGGAGGGGAGGGTTACAAGCTTTCTTT	CASRRGGLQAFF
.	TRBV10-3	TRBJ2-7	once	TGTGCCATCAGTGAGTTGGACAAGTCCTACGAGCAGTACTTC	CAISELDKSYEQYF
.	TRBV7-3	TRBJ2-1	.	TGTGCCAGCAGCTACACCCAAGCGGAAGAGCAGTTCTTC	CASSYTQAEEQFF
TRBD2	TRBV5-1	TRBJ2-2	.	TGCGCCAGCAGCGTCGGTAGCGGGGGTACCGGGGAGCTGTTTTTT	CASSVGSGGTGELFF
.	TRBV18	TRBJ1-5	.	TGTGCCAGCTCACGAACAGGGTACAGCAATCAGCCCCAGCATTTT	CASSRTGYSNQPQHF
.	TRBV7-2	TRBJ1-1	.	TGTGCCAGCAGCTCTGGGGGAAACACTGAAGCTTTCTTT	CASSSGGNTEAFF
TRBD1	TRBV5-1	TRBJ1-1	.	TGCGCCAGCAGCACCGGACAGGGGGACACTGAAGCTTTCTTT	CASSTGQGDTEAFF
TRBD1	TRBV5-1	TRBJ1-2	.	TGCGCCAGCAGCTTAGAAGACAGGGGTTTAAGTAGCACCTTC	CASSLEDRGLSSTF
TRBD2	TRBV4-1	TRBJ2-1	.	TGCGCCAGCAGCCTCATTATAGCGGGAGACCACAATGAGCAGTTCTTC	CASSLIIAGDHNEQFF
TRBD2	TRBV28	TRBJ2-5	.	TGTGCCATCGAGACCTCGGGGGGAGAGACCCAGTACTTC	CAIETSGGETQYF
.	TRBV2	TRBJ1-2	.	TGTGCCAGCAGTGAACGGGAATGGAGTGGCTACACCTTC	CASSEREWSGYTF
.	TRBV28	TRBJ2-2	.	TGTGCCACCCGACTAGGCACCGGGGAGCTGTTTTTT	CATRLGTGELFF
.	TRBV28	TRBJ2-7	.	TGTGCCAGCAGCCGAGGACCCTACTACGAGCAGTACTTC	CASSRGPYYEQYF
.	TRBV18	TRBJ1-1	.	TGTGCCAGCTCCAACATGAGTCCGCGCGGCACTGAAGCTTTCTTT	CASSNMSPRGTEAFF